A selection of T cell receptor beta chains follows, all from one sample in a study of brain T cells in children with intractable seizures. The data were produced by immunoSEQ multiplex PCR, yet TCRdb's version contains in-frame clones alone and is incomplete. The sample includes about 340,000 clones, roughly 93% seen only once; the top ten take 5.7%. The specimen comprised peripheral blood, sampled 4 to 5 months after surgery. The receptors here all came from a boy in the first two years of life with tuberous sclerosis and intractable seizures. CDR3s include the opening cysteine and the closing phenylalanine or tryptophan. Each record gives: V gene, clone size, D gene, J gene, CDR3 protein, CDR3 DNA. A D gene is named only where the DNA matches it firmly. Clone size appears in some rows only: once, few, many, or a class for an expanded clone.

TRBV11-2	-	-	TRBJ2-7	CATTRTGQVPTYEQYF	TGTGCCACCACAAGAACGGGTCAGGTACCAACCTACGAGCAGTACTTC
TRBV6-5	-	TRBD1	TRBJ2-1	CASSSRQGVYEQFF	TGTGCCAGCAGTAGCAGACAGGGGGTTTATGAGCAGTTCTTC
TRBV10-1	few	-	TRBJ2-2	CASSDGGLANTGELFF	TGCGCCAGCAGTGACGGCGGACTCGCGAACACCGGGGAGCTGTTTTTT
TRBV9	few	TRBD1	TRBJ2-7	CASSVEPGQGYEQYF	TGTGCCAGCAGCGTAGAACCGGGACAGGGGTACGAGCAGTACTTC
TRBV7-9	-	-	TRBJ2-4	CASSLGTALAKNIQYF	TGTGCCAGCAGCTTAGGGACAGCCCTAGCCAAAAACATTCAGTACTTC
TRBV10-1	-	-	TRBJ2-2	CASTRGRRGNTGELFF	TGCGCCAGCACCCGAGGTAGGCGGGGGAACACCGGGGAGCTGTTTTTT
TRBV28	-	-	TRBJ2-1	CASSIRGLLNEQFF	TGTGCCAGCAGCATACGGGGCCTCCTCAATGAGCAGTTCTTC
TRBV5-1	-	TRBD1	TRBJ2-2	CASSFRPTGLLATGELFF	TGCGCCAGCAGCTTCAGACCGACAGGGTTATTGGCCACCGGGGAGCTGTTTTTT
TRBV6-1	-	-	TRBJ2-7	CASSGMVGPLVYEQYF	TGTGCCAGCAGTGGTATGGTCGGCCCCTTGGTCTACGAGCAGTACTTC
TRBV7-9	-	TRBD2	TRBJ2-7	CASSLGSGRVYEQYF	TGTGCCAGCAGCTTAGGTAGCGGGAGGGTCTACGAGCAGTACTTC
TRBV4-1	-	-	TRBJ2-3	CASSRISGSTKYTDTQYF	TGCGCCAGCAGCCGGATTTCAGGGAGCACTAAATACACAGATACGCAGTATTTT
TRBV11-2	-	TRBD2	TRBJ2-7	CASSLQLAGGPVNYEQYF	TGTGCCAGCAGCCTACAACTAGCGGGAGGGCCGGTAAACTACGAGCAGTACTTC
TRBV12-3/TRBV12-4	-	-	TRBJ2-7	CASSLAVSYEQYF	TGTGCCAGCAGTTTGGCAGTTTCCTACGAGCAGTACTTC
TRBV7-2	-	-	TRBJ1-1	CASSLDRRRAPNTEAFF	TGTGCCAGCAGCTTAGACCGGCGTCGTGCACCGAACACTGAAGCTTTCTTT
TRBV19	once	-	TRBJ1-5	CASSNSILNQPQHF	TGTGCCAGTAGTAACAGCATTCTTAATCAGCCCCAGCATTTT
TRBV7-3	-	-	TRBJ2-5	CASSLSGIPGQETQYF	TGTGCCAGCAGCTTATCGGGAATACCGGGCCAAGAGACCCAGTACTTC
TRBV12-3/TRBV12-4	-	TRBD2	TRBJ2-1	CASRPLAGDEQFF	TGTGCCAGCAGACCTCTAGCGGGAGATGAGCAGTTCTTC
TRBV30	once	-	TRBJ1-5	CAWSVKGSSVLGLNQPQHF	TGTGCCTGGAGTGTAAAGGGGAGTAGTGTGTTGGGCCTCAATCAGCCCCAGCATTTT
TRBV3-1/TRBV3-2	-	TRBD1	TRBJ2-7	CASSQDGTGGREQYF	TGTGCCAGCAGCCAAGACGGGACAGGGGGTCGCGAGCAGTACTTC
TRBV6-6	-	-	TRBJ2-2	CASSRSTGGELFF	TGTGCCAGCAGTCGATCGACTGGCGGGGAGCTGTTTTTT
TRBV11-2	-	TRBD1	TRBJ2-2	CASTLDRSNTGELFF	TGTGCCAGCACCTTGGACAGGTCGAACACCGGGGAGCTGTTTTTT
TRBV9	-	-	TRBJ2-1	CASSVELRPNEQFF	TGTGCCAGCAGCGTAGAACTACGGCCTAATGAGCAGTTCTTC
TRBV2	few	TRBD1	TRBJ2-3	CASSVRGQGTDTQYF	TGTGCCAGCAGTGTTCGGGGACAGGGGACAGATACGCAGTATTTT
TRBV3-1/TRBV3-2	-	-	TRBJ2-4	CASSQGLSGRNIQYF	TGTGCCAGCAGCCAAGGCTTATCTGGGAGGAACATTCAGTACTTC
TRBV2	-	TRBD2	TRBJ2-5	CASSEFTSGGAGETQYF	TGTGCCAGCAGTGAATTCACTAGCGGGGGGGCCGGAGAGACCCAGTACTTC
TRBV9	-	TRBD2	TRBJ2-1	CASSVVSGAPHNEQFF	TGTGCCAGCAGCGTAGTTAGCGGGGCGCCTCACAATGAGCAGTTCTTC
TRBV14	-	-	TRBJ2-1	CASSPGTYNEQFF	TGTGCCAGCAGCCCTGGGACTTACAATGAGCAGTTCTTC
TRBV5-5	once	-	TRBJ1-3	CASSLATRSGNTIYF	TGTGCCAGCAGCTTGGCTACGCGTTCTGGAAACACCATATATTTT
TRBV19	-	-	TRBJ1-2	CASTTRGDGYTF	TGTGCCAGTACCACCCGTGGCGATGGCTACACCTTC
TRBV28	-	-	TRBJ1-5	CASSDGDTYSNQPQHF	TGTGCCAGCAGTGACGGGGACACGTATAGCAATCAGCCCCAGCATTTT
TRBV18	-	-	TRBJ2-1	CASSPSRTDGGQFF	TGTGCCAGCTCCCCGTCCCGGACTGACGGAGGGCAGTTCTTC
TRBV5-1	once	-	TRBJ2-1	CASSPPQSGHEQFF	TGCGCCAGCAGCCCGCCCCAGTCAGGGCATGAGCAGTTCTTC
TRBV24-1	-	TRBD2	TRBJ2-3	CATSDRGGGIGTQYF	TGTGCCACCAGTGACCGTGGGGGGGGAATTGGTACGCAGTATTTT
TRBV5-1	-	-	TRBJ2-3	CASSPGARDTQYF	TGCGCCAGCAGCCCGGGGGCGAGAGATACGCAGTATTTT
TRBV19	-	-	TRBJ2-1	CASSTTGYNEQFF	TGTGCCAGTAGTACGACAGGTTACAATGAGCAGTTCTTC
TRBV19	-	-	TRBJ2-7	CASSTTGRGYYEQYF	TGTGCCAGTAGTACCACCGGGAGAGGGTACTACGAGCAGTACTTC
TRBV6-5	-	-	TRBJ1-2	CASGRQYGYTF	TGTGCCAGCGGACGACAGTATGGCTACACCTTC
TRBV30	once	-	TRBJ1-5	CAWSALGNQPQHF	TGTGCCTGGAGCGCGTTGGGGAATCAGCCCCAGCATTTT
TRBV5-1	-	-	TRBJ2-7	CASSPGASYEQYF	TGCGCCAGCAGTCCCGGCGCCTCCTACGAGCAGTACTTC
TRBV11-2	-	-	TRBJ1-3	CASGGFTGTGNTIYF	TGTGCCAGCGGGGGGTTCACAGGGACTGGAAACACCATATATTTT
TRBV3-1/TRBV3-2	-	TRBD2	TRBJ2-1	CASSQRAGGAPYNEQFF	TGTGCCAGCAGCCAACGGGCGGGGGGGGCACCATACAATGAGCAGTTCTTC
TRBV27	-	-	TRBJ1-2	CASSPDSNYGYTF	TGTGCCAGCAGCCCAGACAGCAACTATGGCTACACCTTC
TRBV23-1	-	-	TRBJ2-3	CASRLGGIADTQYF	TGCGCCAGCAGACTAGGGGGTATAGCAGATACGCAGTATTTT
TRBV21-1	-	-	TRBJ2-1	CASFKGAGFPYNEQFF	TGTGCCAGCTTTAAAGGCGCGGGTTTTCCCTACAATGAGCAGTTCTTC